This record looks at one T cell receptor beta chain sequence and its context. What it binds is not known. Per the germline V gene, CDR1 is SGHTA and CDR2 is FQGNSA. The V and J ends lost 7 bases and 3 bases respectively, with 12 bases between them. The CDR3 runs to 13 residues. This record belongs to a study of T cell responses to AZD1222 COVID-19 vaccine. Sequencing used immunoSEQ multiplex PCR; TCRdb keeps in-frame clones, though not all of them. The top ten clones hold approximately 4.5% of a sample with 95,000 to 150,000 clones, roughly nine tenths of them seen once. Broader study findings: Donors in the cohort were predominantly white British and more often female, and clonal diversity was possibly underestimated. Only 5 or 6 AZD1222 recipients were seropositive at baseline. Spike-specific TCR repertoires showed rising breadth and depth after two AZD1222 doses. Reportedly, close to half of spike-specific TCRs are directed against unmutated variant regions.

The source was peripheral blood, collected on day 0 of AZD1222 vaccination. This TCR came from an adult in good health. The chain links TRBV7-2 to TRBJ1-1; D may be TRBD1 (5 bases). The CDR3 nucleotides are TGTGCCAGCACCCTATGGGGACACACTGAAGCTTTCTTT. It specifies CASTLWGHTEAFF. Drawing the rest from reference TRBV7-2 and TRBJ1-1, the complete variable domain is GAGVSQSPSNKVTEKGKDVELRCDPISGHTALYWYRQSLGQGLEFLIYFQGNSAPDKSGLPSDRFSAERTGGSVSTLTIQRTQQEDSAVYLCASTLWGHTEAFFGQGTRLTVV.